This is a list of T cell receptor beta chains from one sample in a study of blood T cell repertoires in COVID-19. Using immunoSEQ multiplex PCR, the repertoire was profiled, and TCRdb retains in-frame clones only, with some absent. This table has hundreds of thousands of clones, approximately 81% appearing once. Sequencing was done on a sample of peripheral blood. Receptor source: a woman aged 18-30 years with acute or convalescent COVID-19. CDR3s include the opening cysteine and the closing phenylalanine or tryptophan.

j_call | v_call | cdr3_aa
TRBJ2-1 | TRBV7-2 | CASTRGAGPYNEQFF
TRBJ2-2 | TRBV2 | CASRTDRADTGELFF
TRBJ1-2 | TRBV20-1 | CSGGGYTF
TRBJ1-2 | TRBV6-1 | CASSEQRDSYGYTF
TRBJ1-3 | TRBV7-8 | CASSLPQEGNTIYF
TRBJ2-4 | TRBV19 | CASTMKQGAKNIQYF
TRBJ2-2 | TRBV27 | CARYIAGFGPRTGELFF
TRBJ1-2 | TRBV28 | CASIPAVGVYGYTF
TRBJ1-6 | TRBV14 | CASSQDSGGKSFSPLHF
TRBJ1-3 | TRBV19 | CASSHRTRENTIYF
TRBJ1-2 | TRBV7-9 | CASSPRRDNNYGYTF
TRBJ1-3 | TRBV12-5 | CASDREGGSGNTIYF
TRBJ1-1 | TRBV28 | CASVSRTGKIEAFF
TRBJ1-2 | TRBV6-5 | CASSYSRRDYGYTF
TRBJ1-5 | TRBV7-9 | CASSSVLGTGGFNQPQHF
TRBJ2-3 | TRBV6-5 | CASSGTRGLGDTQYF
TRBJ2-3 | TRBV27 | CASSLAQSQYF
TRBJ1-1 | TRBV27 | CASSLRGGAEAFF
TRBJ1-2 | TRBV6-4 | CASIGAKGTDYGYTF
TRBJ2-7 | TRBV7-2 | CASSLVGLGGYEQYF
TRBJ1-4 | TRBV9 | CASSETGATNEKLFF
TRBJ2-5 | TRBV28 | CASSSTLGGQGLVGQWETQYF
TRBJ2-7 | TRBV5-5 | CASSASGGHEQYF
TRBJ2-5 | TRBV5-8 | CASKLTGGPETQYF
TRBJ2-1 | TRBV5-5 | CASSLGQGTEQFF
TRBJ1-3 | TRBV29-1 | CSVEDPYKGPGNTIYF
TRBJ2-5 | TRBV7-2 | CASSSPGTRTQYF